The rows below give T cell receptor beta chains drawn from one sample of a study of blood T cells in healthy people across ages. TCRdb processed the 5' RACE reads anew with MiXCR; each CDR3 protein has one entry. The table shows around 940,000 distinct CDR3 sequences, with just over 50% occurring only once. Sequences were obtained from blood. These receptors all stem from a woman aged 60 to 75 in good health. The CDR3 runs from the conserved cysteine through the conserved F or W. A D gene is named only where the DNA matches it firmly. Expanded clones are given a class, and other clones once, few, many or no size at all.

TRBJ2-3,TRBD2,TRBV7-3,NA,TGTGCCAGCAGCTTAATCAGCGGGGCCACAGATACGCAGTATTTT,CASSLISGATDTQYF
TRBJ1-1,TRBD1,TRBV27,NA,TGTGCCAGCAGTTTTGGGACAGGGCGAAGTGAAGCTTTCTTT,CASSFGTGRSEAFF
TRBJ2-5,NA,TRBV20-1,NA,TGCAGTGCTAGAGATTTCGGGTGGGAAGAGACCCAGTACTTC,CSARDFGWEETQYF
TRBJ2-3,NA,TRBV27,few,TGTGCCAGCAGTTTATCTAGCGGATTCACAGATACGCAGTATTTT,CASSLSSGFTDTQYF
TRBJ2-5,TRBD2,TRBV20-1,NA,TGCAGTGCTAGAGCGCCTGGGACTAGCAGGCAGACCCAGTACTTC,CSARAPGTSRQTQYF
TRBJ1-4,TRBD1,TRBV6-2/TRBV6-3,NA,TGTGCCAGCAGTACAAGGGACAGGAGGTTTGAAAAACTGTTTTTT,CASSTRDRRFEKLFF
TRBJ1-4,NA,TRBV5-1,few,TGCGCCAGCAGCGGGAGGCCTACGGCTGAAAAACTGTTTTTT,CASSGRPTAEKLFF
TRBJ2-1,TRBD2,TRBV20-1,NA,TGCAGTGCGCTAGGGACCCTAGCGGTGTACAATGAGCAGTTCTTC,CSALGTLAVYNEQFF
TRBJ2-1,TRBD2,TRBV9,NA,TGTGCCAGCAGCCCCTACCCATTAGCGGGAACTGAGCAGTTCTTC,CASSPYPLAGTEQFF
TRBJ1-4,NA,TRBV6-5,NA,TGTGCCAGCAGTTACTCGAGGGGGGGCGTTAATGAAAAACTGTTTTTT,CASSYSRGGVNEKLFF
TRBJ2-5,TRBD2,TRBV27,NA,TGTGCCAGTTCGGAGACTAGCGGATGGTACCGAGAGACCCAGTACTTC,CASSETSGWYRETQYF